This T cell receptor (beta chain) is drawn from a study of cytomegalovirus exposure and HLA in healthy donors. Study-wide points: An apparent linkage of common viral pathogens to several of the most significant clusters emerged in a later analysis.

Of note for this clone: Its cognate antigen is unknown.

PCR amplification relied on 60 Vbeta primers (plus 13 Jbeta primers). Sequencing used immunoSEQ multiplex PCR; TCRdb keeps in-frame clones, though not all of them. The table includes some 130,000 clones, around 78% detected once. The CDR3 totals 15 residues. Germline V lookup: CDR1 LGHNA, CDR2 YSLEER. Unmatched junction bases numbered 13, after V lost 1 base and J lost 11 bases. This TCR derives from a woman between 45 and 60 years old in good health and CMV-seronegative. Source material: PBMCs. V and J are TRBV4-3 and TRBJ1-1; 7 positions match TRBD1. In nucleotides, the CDR3 is TGCGCCAGCAGCCAAGGCCCCGGGACAGCGTATGCGGCTTTCTTT. This sequence encodes CASSQGPGTAYAAFF.